These 2 T cell receptor beta chains were all obtained from the same sample, sequenced in a study of blood T cell repertoires in COVID-19. Assay used: immunoSEQ multiplex PCR; TCRdb lists only in-frame clones, some missing. The data hold about 100,000 clones, with about 90% observed a single time. Sequences were obtained from peripheral blood. These receptors were collected from a man over 45 with acute or convalescent COVID-19.

The chain carries TRBV6-2 or TRBV6-3 and TRBJ1-6, with a possible D match to TRBD1 (5 bases). This CDR3 has 14 amino acids. The V and J ends lost 0 bases and 11 bases respectively, with 11 bases between them. Germline V gene lookup returns CDR1 MNHEY and CDR2 SVGEGT. CDR3 sequence: CASSYSQGNTPLHF. Here the CDR3 DNA reads TGTGCCAGCAGTTACTCGCAGGGCAATACACCCCTCCACTTT.

The chain uses TRBV18 and TRBJ1-1; TRBD1 matches 9 bases. Germline V lookup: CDR1 KGHSH, CDR2 LQKENI. With 3 bases clipped from V and 2 bases from J, the junction kept 13 bases outside the gene matches. The CDR3 consists of 18 residues. The CDR3 DNA sequence: TGTGCCAGCTCACCGGGACAGGGAATGGGGTCCCACAACACTGAAGCTTTCTTT. The encoded protein is CASSPGQGMGSHNTEAFF.